This T cell receptor (beta chain) is from a study of shared clonotypes between healthy human individuals. Study-wide background: Plates per donor: three CD4 naive, three CD4 memory, two CD8 naive, one CD8 memory. Study observations and caveats: On the whole, naive subsets had larger estimated richness than memory subsets had. Across a handful of donors, naive CD4 shared roughly 5.1%, naive CD8 approximately 3.5%, memory CD4 roughly 2.5%, memory CD8 under 0.5%.

Germline V lookup: CDR1 SGDLS, CDR2 YYNGEE. The CDR3 is made up of 14 amino acids. V lost 4 bases, J lost 2 bases, and 2 bases stayed unmatched. As to this clone: Its antigen remains unidentified.

The assay was carried out at the deep level. Assay used: immunoSEQ multiplex PCR; TCRdb lists only in-frame clones, some missing. The table includes millions of clones, 90% to 95% detected once. The naive CD8 subset, CD45RO-negative cells positively selected for CCR7, excluded terminally differentiated effector memory CD45RA+ cells. The clonotype comes from a man aged 18 to 35 in good health. Some clones in this sample may be carry-over from other donors' samples. Sequencing was done on a sample of naive CD8+ T cells from PBMCs. J is TRBJ2-5 and V is TRBV9; 10 nucleotides line up with TRBD1. Written as DNA, the CDR3 is TGTGCCAGCAGCATGGGACAGGGGCAAGAGACCCAGTACTTC. This sequence encodes CASSMGQGQETQYF.